The TCR beta chain described here comes from a study of T cell responses to AZD1222 COVID-19 vaccine. Germline V gene lookup returns CDR1 SQVTM and CDR2 ANQGSEA. Trimming removed 4 bases from V and 5 bases from J, with 14 bases in between. This CDR3 has 13 amino acids. On this clone itself: No antigen is known for it.

Sequencing used immunoSEQ multiplex PCR; TCRdb keeps in-frame clones, though not all of them. This sample contains around 150,000 clones. General study points: At baseline, seropositivity was found in only a handful of AZD1222 recipients.

V and J are TRBV29-1 and TRBJ1-1; D call uncertain. The sequenced sample consisted of peripheral blood. The sequence was obtained from an adult in good health. CDR3 sequence (DNA): TGCAGCGTTGTGCCCCGGTCATATACTGAAGCTTTCTTT. It is translated as CSVVPRSYTEAFF. The complete variable domain, with remaining parts taken from reference TRBV29-1 and TRBJ1-1, reads SAVISQKPSRDICQRGTSLTIQCQVDSQVTMMFWYRQQPGQSLTLIATANQGSEATYESGFVIDKFPISRPNLTFSTLTVSNMSPEDSSIYLCSVVPRSYTEAFFGQGTRLTVV.